Described below is a single T cell receptor (beta chain) sequence and its context. Its antigen is unidentified. Between the trimmed V and J ends, which lost 2 bases and 6 bases, there was a span of 14 bases. Germline-derived CDR1 and CDR2 are PRHDT and FYEKMQ (reference sequence). The CDR3 spans 15 residues. The PCR had 60 Vbeta and 13 Jbeta primers. Produced via immunoSEQ multiplex PCR; TCRdb's table is partial and in-frame only. The sample lists roughly 140,000 clones; more than 75% were seen once. The sample originates from a study of cytomegalovirus exposure and HLA in healthy donors. Across the whole study: Membership in the Caucasian-associated ancestry cluster was found for 75% to 90% of a few hundred genotyped donors.

General observations from the study: One variant, a missense change in DCLRE1C, was linked in a later analysis to TCR beta V- and J-gene trimming. Earlier findings revealed that most TCR beta V segments proved productive either about 87% or about 30% of the time. According to the study, approximately 150 TCR beta chains were cytomegalovirus-associated.

This receptor was identified in a young woman in good health and CMV-seropositive. The chain has TRBV13 and TRBJ2-1; D possibly corresponds to TRBD2 (5 bases). Sequenced input: PBMCs. CDR3 sequence: CASSLLRTGVNEQFF. The DNA for the CDR3 is TGTGCCAGCAGCTTACTGAGGACTGGAGTCAATGAGCAGTTCTTC.